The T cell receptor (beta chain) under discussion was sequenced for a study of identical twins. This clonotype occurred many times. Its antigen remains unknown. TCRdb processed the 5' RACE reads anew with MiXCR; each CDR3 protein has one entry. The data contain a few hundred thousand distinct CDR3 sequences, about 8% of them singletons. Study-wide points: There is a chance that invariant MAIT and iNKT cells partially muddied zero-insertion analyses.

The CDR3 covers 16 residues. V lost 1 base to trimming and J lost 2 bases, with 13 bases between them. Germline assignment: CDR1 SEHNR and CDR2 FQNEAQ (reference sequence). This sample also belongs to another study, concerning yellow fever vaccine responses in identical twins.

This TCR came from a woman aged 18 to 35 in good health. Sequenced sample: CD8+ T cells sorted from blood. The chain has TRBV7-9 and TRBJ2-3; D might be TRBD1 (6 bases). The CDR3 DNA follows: TGTGCCAGCAGCTTAGTAGACAGGCAGAACACAGATACGCAGTATTTT. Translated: CASSLVDRQNTDTQYF.